This is a list of T cell receptor beta chains from one sample in a study of blood T cell repertoires in COVID-19. Clones were read by immunoSEQ multiplex PCR, and TCRdb kept only the in-frame ones, dropping some. The sample shows more than 60,000 clones, approximately 87% of them seen only once. Sequencing was done on a sample of peripheral blood. The receptor source for this set is a man aged 45-65 years with active COVID-19. The CDR3 runs from the conserved cysteine through the conserved F or W. Each record gives: D gene, clone size, J gene, CDR3 length, V gene, CDR3 protein, CDR3 DNA. The D gene is left open where the match is weak. Not all rows give a size; the values are once, few, many and, for expanded clones, a class.

>TRBD2|.|TRBJ2-5|14|TRBV3-1/TRBV3-2
CASSQDPSGAFGYF
TGTGCCAGCAGCCAAGATCCTAGCGGGGCGTTCGGATACTTC
>.|.|TRBJ1-1|10|TRBV20-1
CSARQGYAFF
TGCAGTGCTAGACAGGGGTATGCTTTCTTT
>TRBD1|.|TRBJ1-2|15|TRBV4-3
CASSQEVQGIYGYTF
TGCGCCAGCAGCCAAGAAGTACAGGGGATCTATGGCTACACCTTC
>.|.|TRBJ1-6|13|TRBV27
CASSLLRGSPLHF
TGTGCCAGCAGCCTCCTCCGAGGATCACCCCTCCACTTT
>TRBD1|.|TRBJ2-1|14|TRBV29-1
CSVRDRGAYNEQFF
TGCAGCGTTAGGGACAGGGGGGCCTACAATGAGCAGTTCTTC
>.|.|TRBJ1-2|13|TRBV19
CASSMTSGNGYTF
TGTGCCAGTAGTATGACTTCGGGGAATGGCTACACCTTC
>TRBD1|.|TRBJ1-2|12|TRBV6-5
CASRQGAFGYTF
TGTGCCAGCAGACAGGGGGCGTTTGGCTACACCTTC
>.|.|TRBJ1-1|13|TRBV3-1/TRBV3-2
CASAGQGRSEAFF
TGTGCCAGCGCAGGGCAGGGAAGGTCTGAAGCTTTCTTT
>.|.|TRBJ1-5|14|TRBV19
CASSIFTGKQPQHF
TGTGCCAGTAGTATTTTCACGGGGAAGCAGCCCCAGCATTTT
>.|.|TRBJ2-3|11|TRBV7-9
CASRGTDTQYF
TGTGCCAGCCGCGGCACAGATACGCAGTATTTT
>TRBD2|.|TRBJ2-7|16|TRBV18
CASSLLPPGLDYEQYF
TGTGCCAGCTCACTCTTGCCTCCGGGACTAGATTACGAGCAGTACTTC
>TRBD2|few|TRBJ2-1|13|TRBV12-3/TRBV12-4
CASTVAGVGEQFF
TGTGCCAGCACGGTAGCGGGGGTGGGGGAGCAGTTCTTC
>.|.|TRBJ1-2|14|TRBV6-2/TRBV6-3
CASSYNFGGDGYTF
TGTGCCAGCAGTTATAATTTCGGGGGTGATGGCTACACCTTC
>.|.|TRBJ2-5|15|TRBV5-1
CASQKDRTYQETQYF
TGCGCCAGCCAAAAAGACAGGACGTACCAAGAGACCCAGTACTTC
>TRBD2|.|TRBJ2-7|15|TRBV7-2
CASSRTSGSSYEQYF
TGTGCCAGCAGTCGGACTAGCGGATCATCCTACGAGCAGTACTTC
>TRBD1|.|TRBJ2-7|13|TRBV7-8
CASSYTGAIGQYF
TGTGCCAGCAGTTACACAGGGGCCATTGGGCAGTACTTC
>TRBD1|.|TRBJ1-5|17|TRBV19
CASSIPTDRRGNQPQHF
TGTGCCAGTAGTATTCCGACGGACAGGAGGGGCAATCAGCCCCAGCATTTT
>TRBD2|.|TRBJ2-7|16|TRBV7-2
CASSLMGRGGRDEQYF
TGTGCCAGCAGCTTAATGGGTCGGGGGGGGCGCGACGAGCAGTACTTC
>TRBD1|.|TRBJ1-6|15|TRBV9
CASSVTTGYNSPLHF
TGTGCCAGCAGCGTTACGACAGGGTATAATTCACCCCTCCACTTT
>.|.|TRBJ2-3|13|TRBV15
CATSLDRLDTQYF
TGTGCCACCAGCCTCGACCGACTCGATACGCAGTATTTT
>.|.|TRBJ2-3|16|TRBV6-2/TRBV6-3
CASSYTPGGGTDTQYF
TGTGCCAGCAGTTACACGCCCGGCGGAGGCACAGATACGCAGTATTTT
>.|once|TRBJ2-3|16|TRBV19
CASSMGRWASTDTQYF
TGTGCCAGTAGTATGGGTAGGTGGGCTAGCACAGATACGCAGTATTTT
>TRBD2|few|TRBJ2-3|17|TRBV2
CASSEAGASGFTDTQYF
TGTGCCAGCAGTGAAGCGGGAGCTAGCGGCTTCACAGATACGCAGTATTTT
>.|.|TRBJ1-2|13|TRBV19
CAKQKGQGKGYTF
TGTGCTAAGCAGAAGGGCCAGGGGAAAGGCTACACCTTC
>TRBD1|once|TRBJ1-6|15|TRBV25-1
CASRGTGNRNSPLHF
TGTGCCAGCAGGGGGACAGGGAACCGTAATTCACCCCTCCACTTT
>TRBD1|.|TRBJ2-3|15|TRBV5-6
CASSVGTGGSDTQYF
TGTGCCAGCAGCGTCGGGACAGGGGGCTCAGATACGCAGTATTTT
>.|.|TRBJ2-6|15|TRBV18
CASSPNRAGANVLTF
TGTGCCAGCTCACCGAACAGGGCTGGGGCCAACGTCCTGACTTTC
>TRBD1|.|TRBJ2-3|18|TRBV7-2
CASSLDLFGTGITDTQYF
TGTGCCAGCAGCTTAGATCTTTTCGGGACAGGGATTACAGATACGCAGTATTTT
>TRBD1|.|TRBJ2-7|15|TRBV27
CARTKGRDSSYEQYF
TGTGCCAGGACAAAGGGCCGGGACAGCTCCTACGAGCAGTACTTC
>TRBD2|.|TRBJ2-1|18|TRBV7-2
CASSPRPGSGGVFYEQFF
TGTGCCAGCAGCCCCAGGCCGGGTAGCGGGGGGGTTTTTTATGAGCAGTTCTTC
>.|.|TRBJ1-6|19|TRBV5-6
CASSSQRGSAFSYNSPLHF
TGTGCCAGCAGCTCACAGAGAGGGAGCGCCTTCTCCTATAATTCACCCCTCCACTTT
>TRBD2|.|TRBJ2-1|16|TRBV27
CASSSPSRTSAFEQFF
TGTGCCAGCAGTTCGCCCTCCCGGACTAGCGCCTTCGAGCAGTTCTTC
>TRBD1|few|TRBJ2-7|17|TRBV7-9
CASSSGGLGTGIDEQYF
TGTGCCAGCAGCTCGGGCGGGTTGGGGACAGGGATCGACGAGCAGTACTTC